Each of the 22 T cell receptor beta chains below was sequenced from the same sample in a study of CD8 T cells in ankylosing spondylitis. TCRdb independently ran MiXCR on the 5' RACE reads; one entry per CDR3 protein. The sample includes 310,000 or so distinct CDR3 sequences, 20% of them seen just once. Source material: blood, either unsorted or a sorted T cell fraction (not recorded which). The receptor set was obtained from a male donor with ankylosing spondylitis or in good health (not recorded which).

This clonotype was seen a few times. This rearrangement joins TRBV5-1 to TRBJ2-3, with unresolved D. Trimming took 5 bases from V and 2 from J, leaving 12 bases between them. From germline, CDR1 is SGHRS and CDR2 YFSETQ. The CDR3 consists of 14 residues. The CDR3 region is CASRVSPHTDTQYF. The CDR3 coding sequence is TGCGCCAGCAGGGTTAGCCCCCACACAGATACGCAGTATTTT.

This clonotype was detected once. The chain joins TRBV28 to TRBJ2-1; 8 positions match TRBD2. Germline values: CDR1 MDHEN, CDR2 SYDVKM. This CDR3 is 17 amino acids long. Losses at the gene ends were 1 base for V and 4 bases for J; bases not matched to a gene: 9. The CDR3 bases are TGTGCCAGCAGTTTATCCCTTGGGTTAGCGGGGTACAATGAGCAGTTCTTC. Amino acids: CASSLSLGLAGYNEQFF. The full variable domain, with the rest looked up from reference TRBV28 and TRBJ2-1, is DVKVTQSSRYLVKRTGEKVFLECVQDMDHENMFWYRQDPGLGLRLIYFSYDVKMKEKGDIPEGYSVSREKKERFSLILESASTNQTSMYLCASSLSLGLAGYNEQFFGPGTRLTVL.

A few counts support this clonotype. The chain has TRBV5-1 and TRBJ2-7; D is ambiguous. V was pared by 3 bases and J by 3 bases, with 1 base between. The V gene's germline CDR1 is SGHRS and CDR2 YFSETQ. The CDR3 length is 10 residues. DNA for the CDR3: TGCGCCAGCAGCTGCTACGAGCAGTACGTC. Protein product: CASSCYEQYV.

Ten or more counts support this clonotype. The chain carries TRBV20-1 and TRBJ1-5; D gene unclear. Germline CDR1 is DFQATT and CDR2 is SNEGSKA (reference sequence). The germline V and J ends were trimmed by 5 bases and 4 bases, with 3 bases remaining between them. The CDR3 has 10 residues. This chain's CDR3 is CSAGNQPQHF. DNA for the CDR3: TGCAGTGCTGGGAATCAGCCCCAGCATTTT.

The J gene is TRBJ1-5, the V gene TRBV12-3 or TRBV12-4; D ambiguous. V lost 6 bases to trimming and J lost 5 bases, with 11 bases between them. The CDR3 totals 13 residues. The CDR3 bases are TGTGCCAGCAGAGTTAGCGGGGATCAGCCCCAGCATTTT. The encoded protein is CASRVSGDQPQHF.

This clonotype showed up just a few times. The DNA of the CDR3 is TGTGCCATCAGTGGGACAGGGAACTCTGGAAACACCATATATTTT. It is translated as CAISGTGNSGNTIYF. V and J are TRBV10-3 and TRBJ1-3; 8 bases fit TRBD1. The CDR3 runs 15 residues. The V segment lost 4 bases and the J segment 0 bases; nucleotides outside the gene matches: 2. Germline-derived CDR1 and CDR2 are ENHRY and SYGVKD.

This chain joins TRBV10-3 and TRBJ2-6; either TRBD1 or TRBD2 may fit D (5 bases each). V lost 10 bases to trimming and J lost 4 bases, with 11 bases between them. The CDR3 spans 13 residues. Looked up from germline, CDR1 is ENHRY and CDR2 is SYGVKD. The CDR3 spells CATGAGGANVLTF. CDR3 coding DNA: TGTGCCACCGGGGCGGGCGGGGCCAACGTCCTGACTTTC.

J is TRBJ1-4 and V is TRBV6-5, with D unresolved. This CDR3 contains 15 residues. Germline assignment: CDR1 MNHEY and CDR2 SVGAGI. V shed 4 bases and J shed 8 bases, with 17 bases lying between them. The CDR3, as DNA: TGTGCCAGCAGTTCCCTGGACCCAGCGAGCGAAAAACTGTTTTTT. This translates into CASSSLDPASEKLFF.

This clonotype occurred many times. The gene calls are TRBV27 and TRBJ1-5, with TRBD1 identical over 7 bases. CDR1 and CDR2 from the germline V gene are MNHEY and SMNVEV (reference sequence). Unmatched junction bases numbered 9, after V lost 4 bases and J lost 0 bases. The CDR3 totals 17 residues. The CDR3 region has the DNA TGTGCCAGCAGTTACCGAGGGGGCTTATATAGCAATCAGCCCCAGCATTTT. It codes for CASSYRGGLYSNQPQHF.

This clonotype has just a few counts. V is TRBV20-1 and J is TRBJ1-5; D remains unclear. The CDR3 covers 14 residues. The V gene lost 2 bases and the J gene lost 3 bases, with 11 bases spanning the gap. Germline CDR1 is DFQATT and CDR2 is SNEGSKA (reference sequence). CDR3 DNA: TGCAGTGCTAGAATGGGAGGAAACAATCAGCCCCAGCATTTT. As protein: CSARMGGNNQPQHF.

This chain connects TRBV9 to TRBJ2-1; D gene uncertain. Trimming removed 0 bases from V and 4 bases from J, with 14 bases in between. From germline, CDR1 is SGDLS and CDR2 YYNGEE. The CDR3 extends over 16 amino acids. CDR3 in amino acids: CASSVVSGMRYNEQFF. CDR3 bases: TGTGCCAGCAGCGTAGTTAGTGGGATGAGGTACAATGAGCAGTTCTTC.

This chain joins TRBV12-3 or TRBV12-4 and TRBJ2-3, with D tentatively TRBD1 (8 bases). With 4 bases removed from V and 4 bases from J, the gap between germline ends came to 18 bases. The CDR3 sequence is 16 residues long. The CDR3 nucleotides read TGTGCCAGCAGTTCGTATAACAGGGGGGGGGCAGATACGCAGTATTTT. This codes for CASSSYNRGGADTQYF.

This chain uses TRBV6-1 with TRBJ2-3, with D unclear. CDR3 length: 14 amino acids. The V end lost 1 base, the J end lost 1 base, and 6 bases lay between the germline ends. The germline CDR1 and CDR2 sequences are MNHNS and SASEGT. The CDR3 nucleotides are TGTGCCAGCAGTGAAGAGGCCCGCACAGATACGCAGTATTTT. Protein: CASSEEARTDTQYF.

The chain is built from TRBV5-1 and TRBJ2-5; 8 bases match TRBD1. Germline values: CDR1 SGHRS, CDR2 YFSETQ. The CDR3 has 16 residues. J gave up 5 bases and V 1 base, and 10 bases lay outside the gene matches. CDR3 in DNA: TGCGCCAGCAGCTTGAGGAGACAGGGGAGATCCGAGACCCAGTACTTC. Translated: CASSLRRQGRSETQYF.

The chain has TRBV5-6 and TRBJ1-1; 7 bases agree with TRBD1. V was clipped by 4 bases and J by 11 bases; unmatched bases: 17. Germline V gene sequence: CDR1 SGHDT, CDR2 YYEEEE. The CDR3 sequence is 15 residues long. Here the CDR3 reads CASSLGPTGTIGAFF. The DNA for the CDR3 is TGTGCCAGCAGCCTGGGCCCGACAGGGACAATTGGGGCTTTCTTT.

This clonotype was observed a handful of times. The CDR3 bases are TGCGCCAGCAGCCCAGATGTGGACTCTGGAAACACCATATATTTT. As protein: CASSPDVDSGNTIYF. The rearrangement uses TRBV5-1 and TRBJ1-3; D gene uncertain. The CDR3 loop spans 15 amino acids. V was shortened by 4 bases and J by 0 bases, with 11 bases between the two germline ends. CDR1 and CDR2 from the germline V gene are SGHRS and YFSETQ.

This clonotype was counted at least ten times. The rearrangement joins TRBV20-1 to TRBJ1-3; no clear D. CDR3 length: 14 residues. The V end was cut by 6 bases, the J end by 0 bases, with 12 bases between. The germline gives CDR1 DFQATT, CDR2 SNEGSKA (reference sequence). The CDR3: CSANPTSSGNTIYF. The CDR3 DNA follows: TGCAGTGCCAACCCTACGAGCTCTGGAAACACCATATATTTT.

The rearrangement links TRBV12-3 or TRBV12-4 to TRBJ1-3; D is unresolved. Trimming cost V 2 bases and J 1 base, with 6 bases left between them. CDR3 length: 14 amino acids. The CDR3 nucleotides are TGTGCCAGCAGTTTACTAGGGTCTGGAAACACCATATATTTT. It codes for CASSLLGSGNTIYF.

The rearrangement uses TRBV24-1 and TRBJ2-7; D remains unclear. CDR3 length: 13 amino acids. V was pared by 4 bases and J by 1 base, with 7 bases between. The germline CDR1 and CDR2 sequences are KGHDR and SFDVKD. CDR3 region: CATSEGKSYEQYV. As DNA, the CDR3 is TGTGCCACCAGTGAGGGCAAATCCTACGAGCAGTACGTC.

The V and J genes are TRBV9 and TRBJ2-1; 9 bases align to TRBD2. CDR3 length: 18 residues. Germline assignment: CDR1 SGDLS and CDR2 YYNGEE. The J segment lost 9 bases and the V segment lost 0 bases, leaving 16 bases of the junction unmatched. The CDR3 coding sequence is TGTGCCAGCAGCGTAGGCGGCGGGGGGGCGATGGTGGGGAGTGAGCAGTTCTTC. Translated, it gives CASSVGGGGAMVGSEQFF.

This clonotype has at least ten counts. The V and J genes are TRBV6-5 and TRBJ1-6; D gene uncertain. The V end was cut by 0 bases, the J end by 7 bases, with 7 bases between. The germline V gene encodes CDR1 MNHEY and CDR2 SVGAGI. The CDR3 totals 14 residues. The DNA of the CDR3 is TGTGCCAGCAGTTACTCCGACGGGAATTCACCCCTCCACTTT. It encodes CASSYSDGNSPLHF.

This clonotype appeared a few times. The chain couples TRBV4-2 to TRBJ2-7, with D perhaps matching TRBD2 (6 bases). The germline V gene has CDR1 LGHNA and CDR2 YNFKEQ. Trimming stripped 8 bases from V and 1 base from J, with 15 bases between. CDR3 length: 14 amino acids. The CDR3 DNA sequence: TGTGCCAGCCCTATACGGGAGCGGTCCTACGAGCAGTACGTC. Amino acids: CASPIRERSYEQYV.